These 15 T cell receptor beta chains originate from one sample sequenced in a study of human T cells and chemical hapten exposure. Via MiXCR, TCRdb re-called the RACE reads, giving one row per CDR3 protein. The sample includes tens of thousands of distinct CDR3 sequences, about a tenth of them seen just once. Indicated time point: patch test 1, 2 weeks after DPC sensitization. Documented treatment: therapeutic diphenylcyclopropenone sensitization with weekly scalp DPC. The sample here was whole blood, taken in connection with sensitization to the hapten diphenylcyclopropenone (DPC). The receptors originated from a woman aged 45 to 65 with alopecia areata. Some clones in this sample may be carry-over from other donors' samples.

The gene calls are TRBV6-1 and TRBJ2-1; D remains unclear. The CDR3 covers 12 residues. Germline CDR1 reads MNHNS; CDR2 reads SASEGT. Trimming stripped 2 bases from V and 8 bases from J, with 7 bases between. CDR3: CASSEPHDEQFF. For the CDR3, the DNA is TGTGCCAGCAGTGAACCGCATGATGAGCAGTTCTTC.

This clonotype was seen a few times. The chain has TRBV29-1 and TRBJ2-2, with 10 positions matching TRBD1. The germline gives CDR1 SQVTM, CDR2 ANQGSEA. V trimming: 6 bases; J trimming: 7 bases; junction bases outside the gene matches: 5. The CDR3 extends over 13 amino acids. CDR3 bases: TGCAGCGTATCGGGACAGGGGATCGGGGAGCTGTTTTTT. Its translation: CSVSGQGIGELFF.

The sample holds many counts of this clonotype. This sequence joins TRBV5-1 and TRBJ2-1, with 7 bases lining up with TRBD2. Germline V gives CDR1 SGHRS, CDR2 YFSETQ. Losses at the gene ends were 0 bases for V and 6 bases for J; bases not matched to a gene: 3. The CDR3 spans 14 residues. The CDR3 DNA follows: TGCGCCAGCAGCTTGGACGGGAGGCCCAATGAGCAGTTCTTC. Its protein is CASSLDGRPNEQFF.

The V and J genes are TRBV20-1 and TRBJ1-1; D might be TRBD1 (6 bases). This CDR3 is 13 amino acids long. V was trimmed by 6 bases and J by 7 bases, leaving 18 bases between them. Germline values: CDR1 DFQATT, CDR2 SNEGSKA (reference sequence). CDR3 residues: CSATYRQDREAFF. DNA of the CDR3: TGCAGTGCCACTTATCGACAGGATCGTGAAGCTTTCTTT.

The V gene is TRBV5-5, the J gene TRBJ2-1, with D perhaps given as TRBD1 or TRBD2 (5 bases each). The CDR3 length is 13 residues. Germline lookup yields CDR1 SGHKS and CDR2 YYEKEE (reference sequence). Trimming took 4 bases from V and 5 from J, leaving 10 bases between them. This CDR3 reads CASSVGRNNEQFF. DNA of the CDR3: TGTGCCAGCAGCGTGGGACGGAACAATGAGCAGTTCTTC.

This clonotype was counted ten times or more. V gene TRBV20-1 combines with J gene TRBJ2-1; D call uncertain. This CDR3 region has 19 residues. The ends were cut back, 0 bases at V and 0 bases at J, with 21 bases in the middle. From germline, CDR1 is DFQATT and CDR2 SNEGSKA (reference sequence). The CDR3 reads CSAREKFGTDPSSYNEQFF. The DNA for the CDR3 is TGCAGTGCTAGAGAGAAGTTTGGTACGGACCCAAGCTCCTACAATGAGCAGTTCTTC.

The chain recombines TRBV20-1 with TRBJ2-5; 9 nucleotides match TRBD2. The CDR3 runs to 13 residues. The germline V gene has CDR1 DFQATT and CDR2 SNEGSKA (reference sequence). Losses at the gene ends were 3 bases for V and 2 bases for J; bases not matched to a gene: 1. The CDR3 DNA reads TGCAGTGCTAGTCTAGCGGGGCAAGAGACCCAGTACTTC. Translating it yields CSASLAGQETQYF.

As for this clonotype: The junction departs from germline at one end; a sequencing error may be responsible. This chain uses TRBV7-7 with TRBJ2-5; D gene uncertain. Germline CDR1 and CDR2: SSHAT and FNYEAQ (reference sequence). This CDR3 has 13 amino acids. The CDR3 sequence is CASSSEPQETQYF. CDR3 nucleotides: TGTGCTAGCAGCTCCGAACCTCAAGAGACCCAGTACTTC.

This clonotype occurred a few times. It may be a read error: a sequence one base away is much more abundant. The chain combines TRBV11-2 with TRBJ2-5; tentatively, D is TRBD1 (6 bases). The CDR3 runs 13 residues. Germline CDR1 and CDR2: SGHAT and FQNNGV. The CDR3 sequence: CVSSFGQSESQYF. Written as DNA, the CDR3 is TGTGTCAGCAGCTTTGGACAGAGTGAGTCCCAGTACTTC. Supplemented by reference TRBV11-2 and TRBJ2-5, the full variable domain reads EAGVAQSPRYKIIEKRQSVAFWCNPISGHATLYWYQQILGQGPKLLIQFQNNGVVDDSQLPKDRFSAERLKGVDSTLKIQPAKLEDSAVYLCVSSFGQSESQYFGPGTRLLVL.

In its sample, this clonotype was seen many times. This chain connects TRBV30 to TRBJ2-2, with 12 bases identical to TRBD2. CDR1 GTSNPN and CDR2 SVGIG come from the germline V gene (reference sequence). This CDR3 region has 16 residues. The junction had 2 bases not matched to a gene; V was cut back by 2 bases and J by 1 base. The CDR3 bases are TGTGCCTGGAGTTCACTAGCGGGGGGGAACACCGGGGAGCTGTTTTTT. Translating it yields CAWSSLAGGNTGELFF.

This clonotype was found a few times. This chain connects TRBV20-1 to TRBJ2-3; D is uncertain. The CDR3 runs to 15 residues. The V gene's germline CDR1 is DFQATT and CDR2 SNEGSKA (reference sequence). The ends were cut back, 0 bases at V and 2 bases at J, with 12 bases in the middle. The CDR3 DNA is TGCAGTGCTAGAGATGGGCCACTAACCACAGATACGCAGTATTTT. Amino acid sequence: CSARDGPLTTDTQYF.

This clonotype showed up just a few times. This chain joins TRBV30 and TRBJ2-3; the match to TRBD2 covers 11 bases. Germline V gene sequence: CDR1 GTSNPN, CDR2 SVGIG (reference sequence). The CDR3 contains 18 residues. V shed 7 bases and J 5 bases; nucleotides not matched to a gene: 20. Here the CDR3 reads CASFLYSGRAGGQDTQYF. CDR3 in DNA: TGTGCCTCGTTCCTGTATAGCGGGAGGGCCGGCGGACAAGATACGCAGTATTTT.

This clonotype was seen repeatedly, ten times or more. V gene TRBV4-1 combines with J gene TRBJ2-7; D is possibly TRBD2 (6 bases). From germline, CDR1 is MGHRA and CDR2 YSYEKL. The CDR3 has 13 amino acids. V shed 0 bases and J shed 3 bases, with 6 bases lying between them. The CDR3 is CASSQERDYEQYF. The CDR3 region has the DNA TGCGCCAGCAGCCAAGAGCGGGACTACGAGCAGTACTTC.

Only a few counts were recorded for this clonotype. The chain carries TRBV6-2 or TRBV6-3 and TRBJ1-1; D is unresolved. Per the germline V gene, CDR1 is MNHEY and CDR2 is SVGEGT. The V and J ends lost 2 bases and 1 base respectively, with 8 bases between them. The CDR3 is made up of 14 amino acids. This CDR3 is CASSYTGKNTEAFF. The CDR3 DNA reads TGTGCCAGCAGTTACACCGGAAAGAACACTGAAGCTTTCTTT.

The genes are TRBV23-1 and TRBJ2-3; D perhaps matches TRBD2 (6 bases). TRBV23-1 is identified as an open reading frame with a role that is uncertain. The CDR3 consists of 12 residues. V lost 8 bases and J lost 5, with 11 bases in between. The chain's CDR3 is CASLSGEDTQYF. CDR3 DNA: TGCGCCAGCCTGTCGGGAGAAGATACGCAGTATTTT.